This TCR beta chain was identified in a study of blood T cells in healthy people across ages. Study-wide points: Age brought a roughly linear fall in TCR beta diversity measured per million T cells.

This clonotype has only a few counts. Its specificity is unknown. At least 6 micrograms of total RNA were extracted per sample. The length of the CDR3 is 14 residues. V gave up 5 bases and J gave up 0 bases, with 10 bases separating them. CDR1 and CDR2 (germline): SGHTA, FQGNSA. Through a sample-barcoded 5' primer and a J-beta primer mix, a second PCR was run for roughly 6 to 11 cycles. TCRdb re-derived calls from the 5' RACE reads in MiXCR, one entry per CDR3 protein. Among about 720,000 distinct CDR3 sequences listed, approximately 25% were seen once. The same sample was also used in a study of T cells of mothers and their children. As that study records: Related mother-child pairs showed slightly, non-significantly higher overlap than unrelated pairs.

The J gene is TRBJ1-1, the V gene TRBV7-2; D is unresolved. Material: blood. This receptor was taken from a boy under 18 in good health. The CDR3 spells CASSTRHLNTEAFF. Here the CDR3 DNA reads TGTGCCAGCAGCACCCGACACCTGAACACTGAAGCTTTCTTT.